The clone carrying this TCR beta chain was recorded a few times. Antigen: not known. Germline CDR1 reads DFQATT; CDR2 reads SNEGSKA (reference sequence). The CDR3 has 12 residues. V lost 5 bases to trimming and J lost 10 bases; unmatched junction nucleotides: 8. The data were taken from a study of early T cells in non-severe SARS-CoV-2 infection. Study summary: Whole-blood bulk RNA, unsorted, was sequenced, and chains were unpaired.

Study-level points and caveats: VDJdb matching, biased toward anti-spike CD8 responses, missed private and CD4 specificities.

The TCR library protocol was used to attach unique molecular identifiers. These identifiers were attached to individual cDNA molecules. One entry per CDR3 protein, called by TCRdb with MiXCR from the 5' RACE reads. This sample yields under 45,000 distinct CDR3 sequences, of which approximately 8.7% are seen a single time; 9.5% to 15% belongs to the top ten. The material sequenced was whole blood, taken at baseline. This receptor was identified in an adult who was a healthcare worker with PCR-confirmed SARS-CoV-2 infection or an uninfected control (not recorded which). This chain joins TRBV20-1 and TRBJ1-5, with TRBD1 matching over 7 bases. In nucleotides, the CDR3 is TGCAGTGCTCGGACAGGCCTTCGACCCCAGCATTTT. Translating gives CSARTGLRPQHF.